Sequencing of this TCR beta chain was carried out in a study of CD8+CD57+ T cells in acquired aplastic anemia. Background on the study: For CD4+ cells, healthy donors had an average of approximately 11 million reads.

Findings of the study overall: Controls and patients did not differ significantly in CD8+ Simpson's diversity. Patients had around 30 CD8+ CDR3 sequences in common with controls (the shared set).

About this clonotype: What it binds is unknown.

CDR1 and CDR2 (germline): SGDLS, YYNGEE. The CDR3 extends over 13 amino acids. Trimming took off 3 bases at V and 1 base at J, with 7 bases between the two ends. The use of genomic DNA as template underpinned the TCR beta VDJ and CDR3 profiling. TCRdb independently ran MiXCR on the reads; one entry per CDR3 protein. The data show a few hundred thousand distinct CDR3 sequences, 60% to 65% seen once. The sequenced sample consisted of sorted CD4+, CD8+, or CD8+CD57+ T cells (not recorded which) from PBMCs. V is TRBV9 and J is TRBJ2-5; tentatively, D is TRBD2 (6 bases). The origin of this receptor is a human donor in good health. The CDR3 nucleotides are TGTGCCAGCAGCGAGGGACTCCAAGAGACCCAGTACTTC. Its protein is CASSEGLQETQYF.